These 2 T cell receptor beta chains share one sample of origin, sequenced in a study of HIV-infected children after antiretroviral therapy interruption. As to treatment: PENTA 11 planned treatment interruption arm or continuous ART arm. The TCR library was built from RNA with a 3' RACE protocol and unique molecular identifiers. TCRdb re-derived calls from the 3' RACE reads in MiXCR, one entry per CDR3 protein. The sample has more than 75,000 distinct CDR3 sequences, roughly 6.4% seen once. Material: CD45RA+ CD4+ T cells from PBMCs, pooled from several time points, obtained from a donor given antiretroviral therapy, either interrupted or continuous. Noted subset: naive CD4+ CD45RA+ CD45RO- T cells. These receptor sequences come from a pool of human donors with HIV.

The table lists this clonotype with many counts. The chain employs TRBV20-1 and TRBJ2-7, with D perhaps TRBD1 (5 bases). Trimming took 3 bases from V and 1 from J, leaving 7 bases between them. The germline gives CDR1 DFQATT, CDR2 SNEGSKA (reference sequence). This CDR3 contains 12 residues. The CDR3 protein is CSASTGSYEQYF. CDR3 DNA sequence: TGCAGTGCTAGCACAGGTTCCTACGAGCAGTACTTC.

This clonotype was seen more than once but under ten times. V usage is TRBV2 and J usage is TRBJ1-6, with D possibly matching TRBD1 (5 bases). The CDR3 runs to 15 residues. V gave up 6 bases and J gave up 3 bases, with 12 bases separating them. Looked up from germline, CDR1 is SNHLY and CDR2 is FYNNEI. CDR3: CASRRTGGYNSPLHF. CDR3 bases: TGTGCCAGCAGGAGGACCGGGGGCTATAATTCACCCCTCCACTTT.